The source of this T cell receptor (beta chain) is a study of beta chain features in type 1 diabetes listed by TCRdb under 2018. Study-level background: Mean age, gender distribution, total cell number and subset yield did not differ between patients and healthy donors. A total of some 100,000,000 sorted cells were examined across all samples, and the number of cells per subset was strongly correlated with RNA yield. The study compared the TCRB repertoires of sorted circulating CD4+ T cell subsets in recently diagnosed type 1 diabetes patients with those in matched healthy donors. Naive and central memory subsets were obtained from all 30 or so donors, but regulatory and stem cell-like memory subsets were isolated from only 8 patients and roughly eight healthy donors.

From each donor, a single peripheral blood sample of 100 to 150 mL on average was drawn into heparinised tubes. Using a panel that included CD45RO, CCR7, CD25, CD127, CD95 and CD27, naive, central memory, regulatory and stem cell-like memory CD4+ T cells were sorted on a BD FACSAria II. A purity above 98% was achieved for all sorted populations. Right away, PBMCs were isolated by Lymphoprep density gradient centrifugation and were stained directly, with no culture step. So that batch effects would be minimized, each experiment stained and sorted samples in pairs, pairing one healthy donor with one patient. Study-wide conclusions, independent of this receptor: Type 1 diabetes patients showed a moderate but significant shortening of TCRB CDR3 length in all four CD4+ subsets. Patients with type 1 diabetes made fewer insertions and deleted more nucleotides at VDJ recombination sites, implying thymic rearrangement abnormalities. Shorter templates might be favored by PCR, yet because patient and control samples were amplified and corrected together, any such skew would affect both groups equally. Because cDNA was sequenced instead of genomic DNA, activated cells with high expression could be over-represented, although the groups did not differ in activation or CD3 levels. Only small numbers of individuals were included in the HLA sub-analyses, which left unresolved whether HLA type had any influence on TCRB rearrangement. Naive, central memory and regulatory TCRB repertoires appeared to be more alike among patients than among healthy donors.

Notes on this clone: Its specific antigen is unknown. Within one base of it there is no much larger clone, and no base qualities were kept.

The CDR3 starts with the cysteine, ends with the phenylalanine, and has 15 residues. Kept here is only the CDR3 DNA, which spans 45 bases and is read in frame from base 1. From a lookup of the germline V gene (reference sequence), CDR1 and CDR2 are LNHDA and SQIVND. V sheds 6 bases and J sheds 4 bases, leaving 15 bases between their ends. All of the isolated RNA was reverse transcribed with the High Capacity cDNA Reverse Transcription Kit, so expressed TCRB transcripts were sequenced. Deep immunoSEQ sequencing was applied to naive, central memory and regulatory T cell samples, giving an average of roughly 3.3 million total reads per sample. Sorted cells were lysed in RLT buffer, and RNA was extracted using DNase-treated RNeasy Micro or Mini kits according to cell number. To prevent cross-contamination, every cell subset was processed on its own, while patient and healthy donor samples were processed together. The immunoSEQ multiplex PCR was used to amplify TCRB sequences from cDNA, generating 87-bp fragments that spanned the CDR3 region. Sequencing of the amplicons was performed on the Illumina HiSeq platform. The paper's processing steps were these. PCR bias was corrected computationally using synthetic template baselines, and reads within Hamming distance 2 were collapsed, with unmergeable singletons discarded. Reads were aligned against IMGT to assign V, D and J genes, CDR3 length and insertions or deletions at six rearrangement sites. Clonotype counts were normalized to sorted cell number within each subset before computing true diversity and Gini coefficients with the tcR R package. The overlap coefficient, calculated on TCRB nucleotide sequences, was used to quantify repertoire sharing. Out-of-frame TCRB sequences from naive cells were analyzed to stand in for the pre-selection repertoire. The clones in this table, taken by TCRdb from immuneACCESS, are in-frame only. Not every clone is retained; where verified, under half of the shortfall comes from an unresolved V gene, and the cause of the rest is unknown. The DNA gave D and trimming, while V, J and clone size come from that table. The sample yields 600,000 or so clones; approximately 13% were counted once. 0.09% to 0.15% of the sample is in the top ten clones.

The sequenced material came from naive CD4+ T cells from blood. This specimen's cell subset or site label, interpreted: true naive CD4+ T cells. The origin of this receptor is a man younger than 40 with type 1 diabetes. The rearrangement joined TRBV19 to TRBJ2-2, with no D gene named confidently. The DNA sequence follows: TGTGCCAGTAGGTCTAGACCGGTTTCCACCGGGGAGCTGTTTTTT. This yields the protein CASRSRPVSTGELFF. With the rest looked up from the reference TRBV19 and TRBJ2-2 genes rather than sequenced, the full variable domain is DGGITQSPKYLFRKEGQNVTLSCEQNLNHDAMYWYRQDPGQGLRLIYYSQIVNDFQKGDIAEGYSVSREKKESFPLTVTSAQKNPTAFYLCASRSRPVSTGELFFGEGSRLTVL.